The 5 T cell receptor beta chains reported below all come from one sample, sequenced in a study of CD4 and CD8 cells across lung adenocarcinoma regions. One entry per CDR3 protein results from TCRdb running MiXCR on the PCR reads. The repertoire has thousands of distinct CDR3 sequences, under 80% of them found once; the top ten carry around 25%. Sequencing was performed on CD4+ T cells from the center of a lung tumor. The receptors shown here come from a female donor with lung adenocarcinoma. The CD4 and CD8 labels of this study may be unreliable.

The rearrangement joins TRBV11-2 to TRBJ2-1; tentatively, D is TRBD1 or TRBD2 (6 bases each). Germline assignment: CDR1 SGHAT and CDR2 FQNNGV. V shed 5 bases and J shed 7 bases, with 18 bases lying between them. The CDR3 has 15 residues. The CDR3 region is CASSPGAPGRNEQFF. The CDR3 region has the DNA TGTGCCAGCAGCCCGGGGGCTCCCGGGCGGAATGAGCAGTTCTTC. Supplemented by reference TRBV11-2 and TRBJ2-1, the full variable domain reads EAGVAQSPRYKIIEKRQSVAFWCNPISGHATLYWYQQILGQGPKLLIQFQNNGVVDDSQLPKDRFSAERLKGVDSTLKIQPAKLEDSAVYLCASSPGAPGRNEQFFGPGTRLTVL.

This chain links TRBV6-1 with TRBJ2-5; possibly TRBD1 for D (5 bases). The CDR3 spans 18 residues. Trimming removed 7 bases from V and 2 bases from J, with 26 bases in between. Germline CDR1 reads MNHNS; CDR2 reads SASEGT. The CDR3 protein is CASKRGGAGRIMQETQYF. CDR3 DNA: TGTGCCAGCAAGCGTGGTGGGGCAGGAAGAATTATGCAAGAGACCCAGTACTTC.

By sample fraction, this clonotype is large. The CDR3: CASSWGFSSGNTIYF. The CDR3 region has the DNA TGTGCCAGCTCTTGGGGGTTTTCCTCTGGAAACACCATATATTTT. The chain employs TRBV6-1 and TRBJ1-3; D is possibly TRBD1 (5 bases). This CDR3 spans 15 amino acids. Germline loops: CDR1 MNHNS, CDR2 SASEGT. Trimming took off 8 bases at V and 0 bases at J, with 14 bases between the two ends.

This sequence joins TRBV6-1 and TRBJ2-1; 9 nucleotides match TRBD2. From germline, CDR1 is MNHNS and CDR2 SASEGT. Trimming took 0 bases from V and 9 from J; bases not matched to a gene: 6. The CDR3 is made up of 15 amino acids. The CDR3 sequence: CASSEASGRTGEQFF. The CDR3 bases are TGTGCCAGCAGTGAAGCTAGCGGGAGAACTGGTGAGCAGTTCTTC.

The V gene is TRBV5-1, the J gene TRBJ2-5; tentative D call: TRBD1 (5 bases). Trimming shortened V by 4 bases and J by 3 bases, and 13 bases separated the two germline ends. The germline gives CDR1 SGHRS, CDR2 YFSETQ. The CDR3 is made up of 14 amino acids. This CDR3 is CASSKQVEKETQYF. The DNA for the CDR3 is TGCGCCAGCAGCAAACAGGTAGAGAAAGAGACCCAGTACTTC. Together with reference TRBV5-1 and TRBJ2-5, the CDR3 gives the full variable domain: KAGVTQTPRYLIKTRGQQVTLSCSPISGHRSVSWYQQTPGQGLQFLFEYFSETQRNKGNFPGRFSGRQFSNSRSEMNVSTLELGDSALYLCASSKQVEKETQYFGPGTRLLVL.